This paragraph covers one T cell receptor beta chain sequence. The V segment lost 3 bases and the J segment 6 bases; nucleotides outside the gene matches: 10. The CDR3 spans 15 residues. Germline V gene data show CDR1 as SGDLS and CDR2 as YYNGEE. The record originates from a study of T cells in Graves' hyperthyroidism and ophthalmopathy. Researchers took RNA transcripts and amplified the TCR beta CDR3 regions from them. Initially, a first-round RT-PCR of the TCR CDR3 employed the HTBI primer set. TCRdb redid the calling of the multiplex PCR reads with MiXCR, one entry per CDR3 protein. Found here are around 200,000 distinct CDR3 sequences, approximately 20% of them singletons; the top ten hold about 45%.

The TCR originated in a man aged 35 to 55 with Graves' hyperthyroidism. The rearrangement joins TRBV9 to TRBJ2-7; 9 bases are shared with TRBD1. Sample: blood. The CDR3 sequence: CASSASGQGPCEQYF. DNA of the CDR3: TGTGCCAGCAGCGCGTCTGGACAGGGGCCGTGCGAGCAGTACTTC.